This T cell receptor (beta chain) was captured by sequencing in a study of shared T cell receptors in the human thymus. Sequencing was performed with immunoSEQ multiplex PCR; in TCRdb, only in-frame clones are kept and a portion is missing. The data contain 700,000 or so clones, roughly 88% of them seen just once; the ten biggest clones take up more than 0.01%. The CDR3 covers 15 residues. CDR1 is SEHNR, CDR2 FQNEAQ, per germline (reference sequence). V was cut by 5 bases and J by 1 base, with 14 bases left in between. This sample also belongs to another study, concerning human thymus T cells. As that study records: During corrective heart surgery, resections were taken, and the thymus tissue came from them. Among thymic and blood repertoires, usage of V and J genes appeared biased.

The sequence derives from a girl under two years old with a congenital heart defect. This rearrangement joins TRBV7-9 to TRBJ1-1; maybe TRBD1 (5 bases). Sequencing was carried out using thymocytes. The CDR3 DNA is TGTGCCAGCAGCCCCCCCCGAACAGGGAACACTGAAGCTTTCTTT. It translates to CASSPPRTGNTEAFF. Based on the CDR3 plus reference TRBV7-9 and TRBJ1-1, the full variable domain is DTGVSQNPRHKITKRGQNVTFRCDPISEHNRLYWYRQTLGQGPEFLTYFQNEAQLEKSRLLSDRFSAERPKGSFSTLEIQRTEQGDSAMYLCASSPPRTGNTEAFFGQGTRLTVV.